These 23 T cell receptor beta chains were all obtained from the same sample, sequenced in a study of beta chain features in type 1 diabetes. What was sequenced were expressed TCRB transcripts, since all of the isolated RNA had been reverse transcribed. Only in-frame clones appear in the TCRdb table, and some are missing; sequencing was by immunoSEQ multiplex PCR. The sample has about 340,000 clones; less than 10% are singletons. Material: central memory CD4+ T cells from blood. All receptors derive from a woman between 18 and 30 years old in good health.

This clone was detected only a few times. The rearrangement uses TRBV7-2 and TRBJ2-1; D call uncertain. V was pared by 3 bases and J by 4 bases, with 7 bases between. Germline loops: CDR1 SGHTA, CDR2 FQGNSA. The CDR3 contains 13 residues. The chain's CDR3 is CASSFTVYNEQFF. DNA for the CDR3: TGTGCCAGCAGCTTCACCGTGTACAATGAGCAGTTCTTC.

Regarding this clone: The sample has other DNA sequences that encode this CDR3 too. V gene TRBV29-1 combines with J gene TRBJ2-5; 8 bases match TRBD1. The V and J ends lost 7 bases and 5 bases, in that order; junction bases with no gene match: 6. The CDR3 loop spans 12 amino acids. Germline values: CDR1 SQVTM, CDR2 ANQGSEA. For the CDR3, the DNA is TGCAGCGCAGACAGGGGTACGGAGACCCAGTACTTC. It encodes CSADRGTETQYF.

V gene TRBV6-5 combines with J gene TRBJ2-1, with TRBD2 identical over 7 bases. Germline V gene lookup returns CDR1 MNHEY and CDR2 SVGAGI. This CDR3 is 15 amino acids long. Germline trimming cut 0 bases from V and 6 bases from J; bases unmatched to any gene: 5. The DNA for the CDR3 is TGTGCCAGCAGTTACTCATGGGACTACCTCAATGAGCAGTTCTTC. Its protein product is CASSYSWDYLNEQFF.

This clone was seen a handful of times. The rearrangement joins TRBV15 to TRBJ2-5; D unresolved. The DNA end is more similar to TRBJ2-7, so the J call may be wrong. This CDR3 has 14 residues. Germline V gene sequence: CDR1 LNHNV, CDR2 YYDKDF (reference sequence). As DNA, the CDR3 is TGTGCCACCAGCAGAGATCCTTCGGGCTACGAGCAGTACTTC. This sequence encodes CATSRDPSGYEQYF.

This clone was seen more than once but under ten times. The chain employs TRBV7-3 and TRBJ2-3, with unresolved D. The CDR3 length is 14 residues. V lost 1 base to trimming and J lost 0 bases, with 5 bases between them. The germline V gene has CDR1 SGHTA and CDR2 FQGTGA. The CDR3 loop reads CASSLIHSTDTQYF. CDR3 sequence (DNA): TGTGCCAGCAGCTTAATTCATAGCACAGATACGCAGTATTTT.

The rearrangement joins TRBV13 to TRBJ2-3; 14 bases match TRBD2. Germline loops: CDR1 PRHDT, CDR2 FYEKMQ (reference sequence). The trim removed 5 bases at V and 3 bases at J, leaving 19 bases unmatched. CDR3 length: 21 amino acids. CDR3 coding DNA: TGTGCCAGCAGCCCGGGACAGGTTTTGACTAGCGGGAGGGCGTTTACAGATACGCAGTATTTT. Amino acid sequence: CASSPGQVLTSGRAFTDTQYF.

The CDR3 protein is CASSLTAKQSLFF. The CDR3 DNA follows: TGCGCCAGCAGCCTTACCGCGAAGCAATCACTGTTTTTT. This chain connects TRBV4-3 to TRBJ1-4; no reliable D call. V gave up 4 bases and J gave up 13 bases, with 16 bases separating them. This CDR3 has 13 residues. Looked up from germline, CDR1 is LGHNA and CDR2 is YSLEER.

The rearrangement joins TRBV9 to TRBJ1-1; the D gene is possibly TRBD1 (5 bases). Trimming removed 0 bases from V and 1 base from J, with 10 bases in between. Germline CDR1 SGDLS, CDR2 YYNGEE. This CDR3 has 15 residues. The CDR3 region has the DNA TGTGCCAGCAGCGTAGGTCCAGGGAAGAACACTGAAGCTTTCTTT. This translates into CASSVGPGKNTEAFF.

This clone turned up a few times. V gene TRBV7-2 combines with J gene TRBJ2-7; 11 positions agree with TRBD1. The trim removed 0 bases at V and 2 bases at J, leaving 6 bases unmatched. CDR1 and CDR2 (germline): SGHTA, FQGNSA. The CDR3 loop spans 17 amino acids. The CDR3 sequence is CASSLARTGGIPYEQYF. The CDR3 bases are TGTGCCAGCAGCTTAGCCCGGACAGGGGGCATTCCCTACGAGCAGTACTTC.

V and J are TRBV11-2 and TRBJ2-2; 8 nucleotides line up with TRBD1. The CDR3 is 16 amino acids. The germline V gene encodes CDR1 SGHAT and CDR2 FQNNGV. Trimming took 5 bases from V and 4 from J; bases not matched to a gene: 9. The CDR3 here is CASSKNQGARTGELFF. The CDR3 nucleotides read TGTGCCAGCAGCAAAAATCAGGGGGCGCGCACCGGGGAGCTGTTTTTT.

This clone was observed at least ten times. The chain links TRBV5-1 to TRBJ2-3; D possibly uses TRBD1 or TRBD2 (5 bases each). Trimming took 1 base from V and 2 from J, leaving 8 bases between them. Germline CDR1 and CDR2: SGHRS and YFSETQ. The CDR3 has 14 residues. The CDR3 here is CASSLSGPTDTQYF. CDR3 DNA: TGCGCCAGCAGCTTGTCGGGACCCACAGATACGCAGTATTTT.

The DNA of the CDR3 is TGCGCCAGCAGCCCTGGGATGGAACCTAAGCTGCACGAGCAGTACTTC. Translation: CASSPGMEPKLHEQYF. V gene TRBV4-3 combines with J gene TRBJ2-7; D gene ambiguous. V was shortened by 4 bases and J by 5 bases, with 21 bases between the two germline ends. Germline V gene lookup returns CDR1 LGHNA and CDR2 YSLEER. This CDR3 is built from 16 residues.

This clone was detected many times. The same CDR3 can be traced to other DNA sequences in this sample. V and J are TRBV6-4 and TRBJ2-1; the D gene is possibly TRBD1 (6 bases). V was shortened by 2 bases and J by 0 bases, with 8 bases between the two germline ends. The CDR3 has 15 amino acids. Germline CDR1 reads MRHNA; CDR2 reads SNTAGT. CDR3 amino acids: CASSDTDSSYNEQFF. CDR3 bases: TGTGCCAGCAGTGACACGGACAGCTCCTACAATGAGCAGTTCTTC.

This rearrangement joins TRBV7-3 to TRBJ2-3; the D gene is possibly TRBD2 (5 bases). CDR3 length: 16 amino acids. Trimming left V 2 bases short and J 2 bases short, with 14 bases between. Per germline, CDR1 SGHTA and CDR2 FQGTGA. For the CDR3, the DNA is TGTGCCAGCAGCTTAGGAGAGCGGCCATACACAGATACGCAGTATTTT. Its translation: CASSLGERPYTDTQYF.

V and J are TRBV7-2 and TRBJ2-3; TRBD1 aligns across 9 bases. The CDR3 totals 15 residues. CDR1 and CDR2 from the germline V gene are SGHTA and FQGNSA. The V and J ends lost 1 base and 3 bases, in that order; junction bases with no gene match: 2. As DNA, the CDR3 is TGTGCCAGCAGCTTAGAGGACAGGGGTACAGATACGCAGTATTTT. This encodes CASSLEDRGTDTQYF. Full variable domain (remainder filled in from reference TRBV7-2 and TRBJ2-3): GAGVSQSPSNKVTEKGKDVELRCDPISGHTALYWYRQSLGQGLEFLIYFQGNSAPDKSGLPSDRFSAERTGGSVSTLTIQRTQQEDSAVYLCASSLEDRGTDTQYFGPGTRLTVL.

This clone was counted only a few times. This chain connects TRBV19 to TRBJ1-5, with 7 bases aligning to TRBD1. Germline V gene lookup returns CDR1 LNHDA and CDR2 SQIVND (reference sequence). V was pared by 6 bases and J by 1 base, with 12 bases of the junction left unmatched. The CDR3 is 17 residues long. As DNA, the CDR3 is TGTGCCAGTAGAACAGAATCGACAGGGAGGAGCAATCAGCCCCAGCATTTT. It is translated as CASRTESTGRSNQPQHF.

The rearrangement uses TRBV11-2 and TRBJ2-7, with 8 bases that match TRBD2. CDR1 and CDR2 from the germline V gene are SGHAT and FQNNGV. The CDR3 has 16 residues. V was clipped by 0 bases and J by 5 bases; unmatched bases: 9. The CDR3 region is CASSLDLSGGFNEQYF. The CDR3 bases are TGTGCCAGCAGCTTAGATTTGTCGGGAGGGTTCAACGAGCAGTACTTC. Supplemented by reference TRBV11-2 and TRBJ2-7, the full variable domain reads EAGVAQSPRYKIIEKRQSVAFWCNPISGHATLYWYQQILGQGPKLLIQFQNNGVVDDSQLPKDRFSAERLKGVDSTLKIQPAKLEDSAVYLCASSLDLSGGFNEQYFGPGTRLTVT.

The chain employs TRBV11-2 and TRBJ2-7, with a possible D match to TRBD2 (6 bases). V was clipped by 5 bases and J by 0 bases, with 14 bases between them. The CDR3 totals 15 residues. Looked up from germline, CDR1 is SGHAT and CDR2 is FQNNGV. Written as DNA, the CDR3 is TGTGCCAGCAGCCCCCTGGGGGGAAGCTCCTACGAGCAGTACTTC. It specifies CASSPLGGSSYEQYF.

The sample holds a few counts of this clone. J is TRBJ2-6 and V is TRBV10-3; 15 bases match TRBD2. The germline V gene encodes CDR1 ENHRY and CDR2 SYGVKD. Trimming cost V 6 bases and J 3 bases; bases outside gene matches: 3. CDR3 length: 17 amino acids. As DNA, the CDR3 is TGTGCCATCAGCCCGGGACTAGCGGGAGGTGGGGCCAACGTCCTGACTTTC. Its protein is CAISPGLAGGGANVLTF.

This clone has just a few counts. The rearrangement uses TRBV27 and TRBJ2-6; D gene unclear. The CDR3 covers 13 residues. The germline V and J ends were trimmed by 5 bases and 2 bases, with 4 bases remaining between them. The germline V gene encodes CDR1 MNHEY and CDR2 SMNVEV (reference sequence). CDR3 residues: CASSGPGANVLTF. In DNA, the CDR3 is TGTGCCAGCAGTGGACCTGGGGCCAACGTCCTGACTTTC.

This clone showed up many times. This chain uses TRBV14 with TRBJ1-4; TRBD1 might be the D (5 bases). The V end lost 3 bases, the J end lost 8 bases, and 16 bases lay between the germline ends. From germline, CDR1 is SGHDN and CDR2 FVKESK. CDR3 size: 15 residues. The CDR3 reads CASSQIGARKEKLFF. DNA for the CDR3: TGTGCCAGCAGCCAGATTGGGGCGCGGAAAGAAAAACTGTTTTTT.

V and J are TRBV6-1 and TRBJ2-7; D gene ambiguous. This CDR3 contains 15 residues. CDR1 and CDR2 from the germline V gene are MNHNS and SASEGT. Trimming cost V 1 base and J 2 bases, with 12 bases left between them. CDR3 loop: CASSEGFGDTYEQYF. The CDR3 DNA follows: TGTGCCAGCAGTGAAGGCTTTGGGGATACCTACGAGCAGTACTTC.

The CDR3 loop is CASRTSGRENEQYF. The CDR3 nucleotides are TGTGCCAGCAGGACTAGCGGGAGAGAAAACGAGCAGTACTTC. The chain combines TRBV6-5 with TRBJ2-7; 12 bases line up with TRBD2. Losses at the gene ends were 6 bases for V and 5 bases for J; bases not matched to a gene: 5. Germline V gives CDR1 MNHEY, CDR2 SVGAGI. The length of the CDR3 is 14 residues.